Listed below are T cell receptor beta chains from one sample, sequenced in a study of T-cell reconstitution after alpha-beta-depleted transplantation in children. From the PCR reads, TCRdb called clonotypes with MiXCR, one entry per CDR3 protein. The sample contains 200,000 or so distinct CDR3 sequences, roughly 6.3% of which appear only once. The source was PBMCs, collected before TCRalphabeta/CD19-depleted stem cell transplant. These TCRs come from a girl under two years old with combined immunodeficiency, due to receive a stem cell transplant. Both conserved end residues are part of each CDR3. The D gene is left open where the match is weak. Clone size is given for some rows only: seen once, a few or many times, or a class if the clone is expanded.

d_gene	abundance	v_gene	j_gene	CDR3nt	CDR3aa
TRBD2	many	TRBV27	TRBJ2-1	TGTGCCAGCAACCGGGGGGGGATCCCCTACAATGAGCAGTTCTTC	CASNRGGIPYNEQFF
NA	many	TRBV7-2	TRBJ1-2	TGTGCCAGCAGCTTCAGCCGTTCTAACTATGGCTACACCTTC	CASSFSRSNYGYTF
NA	few	TRBV12-3/TRBV12-4	TRBJ1-2	TGTGCCAGCAGTTTATCAATGCGGGCGCAGGGCTACACCTTC	CASSLSMRAQGYTF
TRBD2	many	TRBV20-1	TRBJ2-5	TGCAGTGCTGCCGGGACTAGCCATGGGTTGGTGGAGACCCAGTACTTC	CSAAGTSHGLVETQYF
NA	many	TRBV6-5	TRBJ1-4	TGTGCCAGCAGTTCCATGTGGGCAGGCGACGAAAAACTGTTTTTT	CASSSMWAGDEKLFF
TRBD2	many	TRBV25-1	TRBJ2-5	TGTGCCAGTAAGCAGGGAGATAAGCGGGGGTCAGAGACCCAGTACTTC	CASKQGDKRGSETQYF
NA	many	TRBV12-3/TRBV12-4	TRBJ1-1	TGTGCCAGCAGTCTACACTTGAACACTGAAGCTTTCTTT	CASSLHLNTEAFF
TRBD1	many	TRBV15	TRBJ2-5	TGTGCCACCAGCACTACCTGGGACAGGGTTGAGGAGACCCAGTACTTC	CATSTTWDRVEETQYF
TRBD1	many	TRBV12-3/TRBV12-4	TRBJ1-5	TGTGCCAGCAGTTTAAACGCCGGGACAGGGATCAATCAGCCCCAGCATTTT	CASSLNAGTGINQPQHF
NA	many	TRBV29-1	TRBJ1-2	TGCAGCGTTGAACGTGGAATTGGTGGCTACACCTTC	CSVERGIGGYTF
TRBD2	many	TRBV29-1	TRBJ2-7	TGCAGCGCCATCCTTAGCGGGGGGTTCCTCGAGCAGTACTTC	CSAILSGGFLEQYF
NA	many	TRBV5-1	TRBJ1-4	TGCGCCAGCAGCTTGTCCCCTCTCGGTGAAAAACTGTTTTTT	CASSLSPLGEKLFF
NA	NA	TRBV4-2	TRBJ1-2	TGTGCCAGCACCCAAAGGCCGGGGGATTACTATGGCTACACCTTC	CASTQRPGDYYGYTF
NA	many	TRBV7-2	TRBJ2-3	TGTGCCAGCAGCTTAGGAAGGGGCCGGCAAGATACGCAGTATTTT	CASSLGRGRQDTQYF
NA	NA	TRBV6-2/TRBV6-3	TRBJ1-1	TGTGCCAGCAGTTCCCAGGGCGTGATGAACACTGAAGCTTTCTTT	CASSSQGVMNTEAFF
NA	many	TRBV6-5	TRBJ1-2	TGTGCCGTCGCAATAGCAGAGAACTATGGCTACACCTTC	CAVAIAENYGYTF
NA	many	TRBV9	TRBJ2-5	TGTGCCAGCAGCCCCTGGGGTGTCGGACAAGAGACCCAGTACTTC	CASSPWGVGQETQYF
NA	NA	TRBV7-9	TRBJ2-3	TGTGCCAGCAGCTTGAGACTAGGCGCAGATACGCAGTATTTT	CASSLRLGADTQYF
NA	many	TRBV5-1	TRBJ2-5	TGCGCCAGCAGCTTGGAAGGGCACGTTTTGGAGACCCAGTACTTC	CASSLEGHVLETQYF
NA	many	TRBV20-1	TRBJ2-1	TGCAGTGCCGGCTGGCTAGTACCCTCCTACAATGAGCAGTTCTTC	CSAGWLVPSYNEQFF
NA	few	TRBV27	TRBJ2-1	TGTGCCAGCAGTTCCCCCTCAGCGGGTAGCTACAATGAGCAGTTCTTC	CASSSPSAGSYNEQFF
NA	few	TRBV5-1	TRBJ2-1	TGCGCCAGCAGCTTGGCGGTGGGGGGGCCCAATGAGCAGTTCTTC	CASSLAVGGPNEQFF
NA	many	TRBV14	TRBJ2-7	TGTGCCAGCAGCCTTTCTTCCAGGGTTTACGAGCAGTACTTC	CASSLSSRVYEQYF
NA	many	TRBV18	TRBJ2-3	TGTGCCAGCTCACCGTCACACCCGAGAGTCTTCACAGATACGCAGTATTTT	CASSPSHPRVFTDTQYF
NA	few	TRBV7-8	TRBJ1-1	TGTGCCAGCAGCCCCCCCACAGGGATCACTGAAGCTTTCTTT	CASSPPTGITEAFF
TRBD1	many	TRBV12-3/TRBV12-4	TRBJ2-5	TGTGCCAGCAGTTTGACAGGGGAAGAGACCCAGTACTTC	CASSLTGEETQYF
NA	many	TRBV5-1	TRBJ2-3	TGCGCCAGCAGCTTGGTTCCGCTGGCAGATACGCAGTATTTT	CASSLVPLADTQYF
TRBD2	many	TRBV12-5	TRBJ2-1	TGTGCTAGTGGTTTGCGACTAGCGGGGGCATACAATGAGCAGTTCTTC	CASGLRLAGAYNEQFF
NA	NA	TRBV7-3	TRBJ2-3	TGTGCCAGCAGCTTATTCCCGGCGGGGACGCCAAGTACGCAGTATTTT	CASSLFPAGTPSTQYF
NA	many	TRBV4-3	TRBJ2-2	TGCGCCAGCAGCCAAGCGGTCGCCGCCCTCGCCGGGGAGCTGTTTTTT	CASSQAVAALAGELFF
TRBD1	many	TRBV5-1	TRBJ2-1	TGCGCCAGCGTCGGCAGGACAGGGGGTTACAATGAGCAGTTCTTC	CASVGRTGGYNEQFF
TRBD1	many	TRBV19	TRBJ1-1	TGTGCCAGTAGTGCACGACAGGGGTACACTGAAGCTTTCTTT	CASSARQGYTEAFF
TRBD1	NA	TRBV18	TRBJ1-1	TGTGCCAGCTCAACAGAGGACAGGGCCACTGAAGCTTTCTTT	CASSTEDRATEAFF
NA	many	TRBV12-3/TRBV12-4	TRBJ2-7	TGTGCCAGCAGTCCAGTGATCTACGAGCAGTACTTC	CASSPVIYEQYF
TRBD2	NA	TRBV7-3	TRBJ2-5	TGTGCCAGCAGCCCAGGACTAGCGGGGGGACCACCCGGGGAGACCCAGTACTTC	CASSPGLAGGPPGETQYF
NA	many	TRBV24-1	TRBJ2-3	TGTGCCACCAGCACTGGGGTATATTTCGCGGATACGCAGTATTTT	CATSTGVYFADTQYF
TRBD2	few	TRBV4-1	TRBJ2-7	TGCGCCAGCAGCCAAGAATTCACTAGCGGGGGGGCCCACGAGCAGTACTTC	CASSQEFTSGGAHEQYF
NA	many	TRBV7-9	TRBJ2-2	TGTGCCAGCAGCTCCTCGGACACGATGAACACCGGGGAGCTGTTTTTT	CASSSSDTMNTGELFF
NA	many	TRBV12-3/TRBV12-4	TRBJ1-3	TGTGCCAGCACCCCAGGGTATGGAAACACCATATATTTT	CASTPGYGNTIYF
NA	many	TRBV20-1	TRBJ2-7	TGCAGTGCTAAGGGGTGGCAGTACGAGCAGTACTTC	CSAKGWQYEQYF
TRBD1	few	TRBV7-2	TRBJ1-2	TGTGCCAGCAGCTTATGGCGGGACAGGGGGCCCTATGGCTACACCTTC	CASSLWRDRGPYGYTF
NA	many	TRBV24-1	TRBJ2-7	TGTGCCACCGCCGACGAGCAGTACTTC	CATADEQYF
TRBD1	few	TRBV20-1	TRBJ2-1	TGCAGTGCTAGAGAGGACAGGGCCTCCTACAATGAGCAGTTCTTC	CSAREDRASYNEQFF
NA	NA	TRBV20-1	TRBJ2-7	TGCAGTGCTAGAGACCTCCCGAGGGCATACGAGCAGTACTTC	CSARDLPRAYEQYF